This T cell receptor beta chain originates from a study of blood T cell repertoires in COVID-19. At the level of the study: Sample material is recorded as cDNA or gDNA derived from T cells, B-cell-depleted T cells, or PBMCs.

Per germline, CDR1 SQVTM and CDR2 ANQGSEA. V shed 4 bases, J shed 4 bases, and the junction held 3 bases outside the gene matches. This CDR3 has 13 residues. Per the study methods: Amplification of reference gene primers provided the estimated nucleated cell counts. Here immunoSEQ multiplex PCR was the method, and the copy in TCRdb shows in-frame clones only, minus some. Clone size and the V and J calls come from that table; the DNA yielded D and trimming. This sample yields under 200,000 clones, of which approximately 85% are seen a single time; approximately 9.8% belongs to the top ten. This sequence originates from a woman older than 75 with acute or convalescent COVID-19. Sequences were obtained from peripheral blood. The V and J genes are TRBV29-1 and TRBJ2-3; TRBD1 aligns across 9 bases. The CDR3 sequence: CSVGDRAADTQYF. DNA of the CDR3: TGCAGCGTTGGGGACAGGGCAGCAGATACGCAGTATTTT.